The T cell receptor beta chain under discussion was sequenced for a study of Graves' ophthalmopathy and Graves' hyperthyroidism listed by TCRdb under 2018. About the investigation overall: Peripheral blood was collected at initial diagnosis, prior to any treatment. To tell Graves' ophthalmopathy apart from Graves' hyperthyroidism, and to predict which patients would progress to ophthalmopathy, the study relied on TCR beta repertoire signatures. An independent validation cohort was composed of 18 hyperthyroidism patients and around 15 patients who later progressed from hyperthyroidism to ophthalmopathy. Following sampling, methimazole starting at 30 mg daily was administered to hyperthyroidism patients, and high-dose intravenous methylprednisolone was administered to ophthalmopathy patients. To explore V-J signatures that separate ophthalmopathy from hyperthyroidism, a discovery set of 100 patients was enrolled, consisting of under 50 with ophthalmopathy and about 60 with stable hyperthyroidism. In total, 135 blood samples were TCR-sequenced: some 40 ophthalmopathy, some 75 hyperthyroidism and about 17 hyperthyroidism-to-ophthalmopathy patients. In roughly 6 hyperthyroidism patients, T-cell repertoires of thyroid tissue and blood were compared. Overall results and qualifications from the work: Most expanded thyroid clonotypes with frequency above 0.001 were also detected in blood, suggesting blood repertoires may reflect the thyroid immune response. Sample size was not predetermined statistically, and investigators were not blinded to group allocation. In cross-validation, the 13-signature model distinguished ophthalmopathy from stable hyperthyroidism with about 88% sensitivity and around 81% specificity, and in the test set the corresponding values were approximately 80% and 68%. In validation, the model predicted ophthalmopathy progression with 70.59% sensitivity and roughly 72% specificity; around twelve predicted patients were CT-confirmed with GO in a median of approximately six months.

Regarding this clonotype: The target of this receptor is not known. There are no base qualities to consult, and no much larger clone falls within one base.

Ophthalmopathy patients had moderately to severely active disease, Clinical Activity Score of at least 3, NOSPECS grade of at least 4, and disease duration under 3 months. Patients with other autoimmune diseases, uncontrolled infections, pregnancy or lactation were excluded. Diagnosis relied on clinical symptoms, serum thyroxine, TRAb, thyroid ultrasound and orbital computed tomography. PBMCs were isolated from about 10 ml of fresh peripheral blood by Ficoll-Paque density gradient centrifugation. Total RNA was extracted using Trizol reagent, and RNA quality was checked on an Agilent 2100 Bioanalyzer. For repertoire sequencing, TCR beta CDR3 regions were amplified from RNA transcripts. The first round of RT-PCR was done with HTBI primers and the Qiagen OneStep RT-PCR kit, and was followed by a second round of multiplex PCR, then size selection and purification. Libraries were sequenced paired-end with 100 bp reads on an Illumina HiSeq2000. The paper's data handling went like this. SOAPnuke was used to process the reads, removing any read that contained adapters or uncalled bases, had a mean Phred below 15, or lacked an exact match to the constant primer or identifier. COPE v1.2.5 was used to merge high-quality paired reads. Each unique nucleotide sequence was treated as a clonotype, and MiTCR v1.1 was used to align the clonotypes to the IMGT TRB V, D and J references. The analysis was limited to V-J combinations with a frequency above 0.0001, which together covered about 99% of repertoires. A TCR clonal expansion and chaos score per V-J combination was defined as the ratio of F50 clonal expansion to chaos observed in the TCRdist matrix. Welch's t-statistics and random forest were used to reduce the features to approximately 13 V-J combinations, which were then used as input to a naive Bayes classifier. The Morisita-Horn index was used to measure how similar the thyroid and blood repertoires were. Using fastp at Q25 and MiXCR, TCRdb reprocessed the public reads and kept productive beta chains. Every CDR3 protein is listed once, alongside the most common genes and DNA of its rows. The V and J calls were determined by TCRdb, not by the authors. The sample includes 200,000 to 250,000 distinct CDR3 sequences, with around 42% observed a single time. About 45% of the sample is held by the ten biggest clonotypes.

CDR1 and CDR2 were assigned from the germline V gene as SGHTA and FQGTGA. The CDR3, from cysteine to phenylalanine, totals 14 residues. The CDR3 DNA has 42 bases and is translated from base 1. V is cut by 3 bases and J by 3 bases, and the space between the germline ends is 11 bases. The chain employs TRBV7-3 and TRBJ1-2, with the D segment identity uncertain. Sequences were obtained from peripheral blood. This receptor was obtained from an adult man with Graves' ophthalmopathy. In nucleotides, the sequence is TGTGCCAGCAGCTTCGGTCGGCGGGACTATGGCTACACCTTC. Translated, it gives CASSFGRRDYGYTF.